The rows below give T cell receptor beta chains drawn from one sample of a study of CD8 T cells in cerebrospinal fluid in Alzheimer's disease. From the 10x single-cell sequencing reads, TCRdb lists one entry per CDR3 protein and no DNA. The sample data list about 1,400 distinct CDR3 sequences. Sample: cerebrospinal fluid. These receptors were obtained from a human donor with mild cognitive impairment. Both conserved end residues are part of each CDR3. Fields, in order: clone size, V gene, J gene, CDR3 protein. Only some rows state a clone size, as once, few, many or a class for expanded clones.

medium-sized	TRBV10-1	TRBJ2-1	CASSAGPEQFF
medium-sized	TRBV25-1	TRBJ1-4	CASSEVGPPGGNEKLFF
.	TRBV6-5	TRBJ2-1	CASSKRLLGPNEQFF
medium-sized	TRBV18	TRBJ2-3	CASSPQGWGTDTQYF
.	TRBV18	TRBJ2-5	CASSPANSQETQYF
large	TRBV7-2	TRBJ2-3	CASSFRSGGTDTQYF
large	TRBV5-1	TRBJ2-2	CASSSSGTGLNTGELFF
medium-sized	TRBV13	TRBJ2-6	CASSLGQGSGANVLTF
large	TRBV7-2	TRBJ2-7	CASSLGTQTQYF
medium-sized	TRBV5-1	TRBJ2-5	CASSSRTSGGNQETQYF
large	TRBV11-2	TRBJ1-2	CASRGRGNYGYTF
.	TRBV5-6	TRBJ2-1	CASTWGRPENEQFF
medium-sized	TRBV12-3/TRBV12-4	TRBJ2-5	CASSPIRDSQETQYF
.	TRBV28	TRBJ2-3	CASSSRLAGGPVRTDTQYF
large	TRBV11-2	TRBJ2-7	CASSLGAPGANEQYF
medium-sized	TRBV5-1	TRBJ1-6	CASSLEGRTVSPLHF
large	TRBV5-5	TRBJ2-7	CASSLAPAATYEQYF
medium-sized	TRBV3-1	TRBJ2-1	CASSPPGLAANEQFF
.	TRBV19	TRBJ1-4	CASTHRVHEKLFF
medium-sized	TRBV12-3/TRBV12-4	TRBJ1-2	CASSFGVRGYTF
medium-sized	TRBV6-2/TRBV6-3	TRBJ1-1	CASRKGTGGTEAFF
large	TRBV10-2	TRBJ1-1	CASSLGLVGTEAFF
medium-sized	TRBV5-6	TRBJ2-5	CASKEGVWSETQYF
large	TRBV20-1	TRBJ2-2	CSARDPSQGGTGELFF
large	TRBV5-1	TRBJ2-6	CASSLVVGPSSGANVLTF
medium-sized	TRBV5-6	TRBJ1-2	CASSFRQGYGYTF
.	TRBV19	TRBJ2-2	CASSIGLPIFSGELFF
large	TRBV6-2/TRBV6-3	TRBJ2-7	CASRRTGGDYEQYF
large	TRBV2	TRBJ2-5	CASSEGSQETQYF
large	TRBV12-3/TRBV12-4	TRBJ2-7	CASSLMSLSYEQYF
medium-sized	TRBV20-1	TRBJ2-2	CSARALAGGQGTGELFF
medium-sized	TRBV24-1	TRBJ1-1	CATSDSIQGPTEAFF
medium-sized	TRBV5-5	TRBJ2-7	CASSSTYYEQYF
medium-sized	TRBV2	TRBJ2-7	CASTAGGTYEQYF
hyperexpanded	TRBV7-2	TRBJ2-7	CASSLALRGEQYF
medium-sized	TRBV20-1	TRBJ2-1	CSARVQGRFSYNEQFF
large	TRBV11-3	TRBJ2-2	CASSLEQGGQARAGELFF
medium-sized	TRBV14	TRBJ1-4	CASSQPWTGANEKLFF
medium-sized	TRBV27	TRBJ2-1	CASSFALGEQFF
medium-sized	TRBV5-5	TRBJ2-5	CASSSSDRAVETQYF
.	TRBV27	TRBJ1-6	CATTDAGTGLLDNSPLHF